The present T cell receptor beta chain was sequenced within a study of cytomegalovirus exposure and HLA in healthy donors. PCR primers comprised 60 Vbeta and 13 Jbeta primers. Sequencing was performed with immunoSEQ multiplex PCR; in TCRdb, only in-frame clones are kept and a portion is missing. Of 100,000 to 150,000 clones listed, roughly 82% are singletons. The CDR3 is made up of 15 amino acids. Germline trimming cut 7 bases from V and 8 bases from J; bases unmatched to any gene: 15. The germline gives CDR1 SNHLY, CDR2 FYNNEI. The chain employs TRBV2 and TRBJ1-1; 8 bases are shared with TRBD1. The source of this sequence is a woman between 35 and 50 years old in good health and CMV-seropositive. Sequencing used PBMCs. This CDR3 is CASILGSTGEREAFF. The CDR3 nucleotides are TGTGCCAGCATATTGGGCTCGACAGGGGAAAGAGAAGCTTTCTTT.